This T cell receptor (beta chain) was sequenced in a study of technical replicates of blood from several donors. The CDR3 has 15 amino acids. Germline loops: CDR1 MGHRA, CDR2 YSYEKL. Trimming left V 0 bases short and J 4 bases short, with 13 bases between. The data were produced by immunoSEQ multiplex PCR, yet TCRdb's version contains in-frame clones alone and is incomplete. The sample lists some 74,000 clones; roughly 90% were seen once. This TCR came from a human donor in good health. This chain joins TRBV4-1 and TRBJ2-7; possibly TRBD2 for D (6 bases). Material: T cells isolated from PBMCs. CDR3 sequence (DNA): TGCGCCAGCAGCCAAGATGGGACTGGTCTTTACGAGCAGTACTTC. It encodes CASSQDGTGLYEQYF.